This T cell receptor (beta chain) originates from a study of blood T cell repertoires in COVID-19. Overall study context: Researchers got acute and convalescent COVID-19 samples from the United States, Italy and Spain.

In germline, CDR1 is SEHNR, CDR2 FQNEAQ (reference sequence). Trimming stripped 5 bases from V and 6 bases from J, with 14 bases between. The CDR3 length is 15 residues. Method: immunoSEQ multiplex PCR; TCRdb's copy keeps in-frame clones and lacks some. This sample has fewer than 200,000 clones, with approximately 81% found just once. This clonotype originated in a human donor with acute or convalescent COVID-19. The donor label of this sample is uncertain. Specimen: peripheral blood. The chain recombines TRBV7-9 with TRBJ1-6; unclear D gene. The chain's CDR3 is CASSGSRGINSPLHF. The CDR3 nucleotides read TGTGCCAGCAGCGGTTCGAGAGGGATTAATTCACCCCTCCACTTT.